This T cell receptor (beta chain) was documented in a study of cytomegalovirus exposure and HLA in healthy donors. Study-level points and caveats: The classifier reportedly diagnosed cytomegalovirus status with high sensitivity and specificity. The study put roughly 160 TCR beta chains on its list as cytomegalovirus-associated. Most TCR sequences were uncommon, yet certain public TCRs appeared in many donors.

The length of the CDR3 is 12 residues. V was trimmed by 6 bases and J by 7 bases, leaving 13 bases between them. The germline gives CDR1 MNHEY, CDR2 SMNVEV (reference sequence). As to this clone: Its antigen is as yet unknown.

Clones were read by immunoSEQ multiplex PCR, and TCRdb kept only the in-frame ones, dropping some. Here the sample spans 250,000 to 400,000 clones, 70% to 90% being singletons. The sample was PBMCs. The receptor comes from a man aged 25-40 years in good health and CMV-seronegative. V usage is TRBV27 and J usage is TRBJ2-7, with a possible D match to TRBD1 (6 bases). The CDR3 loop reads CASRTGSEEQYF. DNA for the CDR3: TGTGCCAGCAGAACAGGGTCGGAGGAGCAGTACTTC.